This TCR beta chain originates from a study of human T cells and chemical hapten exposure. The J segment lost 1 base and the V segment lost 5 bases, leaving 7 bases of the junction unmatched. The CDR3 extends over 15 amino acids. CDR1 and CDR2 from the germline V gene are SGHNT and YYREEE (reference sequence). This clonotype was found many times. TCRdb independently ran MiXCR on the RACE reads; one entry per CDR3 protein. The sample lists approximately 84,000 distinct CDR3 sequences, roughly 10% occurring once. Time point specified: patch test 2, 6 weeks after DPC sensitization. Noted treatment: therapeutic diphenylcyclopropenone sensitization with weekly scalp DPC.

The V and J genes are TRBV5-4 and TRBJ2-3; 7 bases agree with TRBD2. The sequence came from a woman in her 30s with alopecia areata. Some clones in this sample may be carry-over from other donors' samples. Here the sequenced sample was whole blood, taken in connection with sensitization to the hapten diphenylcyclopropenone (DPC). This CDR3 is CASSLAGSGTDTQYF. For the CDR3, the DNA is TGTGCCAGCAGTTTAGCGGGTTCGGGCACAGATACGCAGTATTTT.